The entry that follows covers one T cell receptor beta chain sequence. From germline, CDR1 is LNHDA and CDR2 SQIVND (reference sequence). The CDR3 totals 16 residues. V lost 4 bases, J lost 0 bases, and 3 bases stayed unmatched. Enrolled during active infection, Seattle patients were then followed longitudinally. As processed by the authors: Amplification of reference gene primers was used by the study to estimate nucleated cell counts. Libraries were prepared by immunoSEQ multiplex PCR; TCRdb keeps only in-frame clonotypes and omits some of them. V and J calls and clone size are those listed in that table; D and trimming were worked out from the DNA. The sample holds some 110,000 clones; 92% are singletons and the top ten take around 2%. The entry originates in a study of blood T cell repertoires in COVID-19. Study-wide context: The cDNA or gDNA used as material had been derived from T cells, B-cell-depleted T cells, or PBMCs.

The gene calls are TRBV19 and TRBJ2-3; TRBD2 matches 11 bases. The sample comprised peripheral blood. The TCR comes from a man over 45 with COVID-19, enrolled during active disease. Here the CDR3 DNA reads TGTGCCAGTAGTAAGCGGACTAGCGGGAGCACAGATACGCAGTATTTT. It yields the protein CASSKRTSGSTDTQYF.